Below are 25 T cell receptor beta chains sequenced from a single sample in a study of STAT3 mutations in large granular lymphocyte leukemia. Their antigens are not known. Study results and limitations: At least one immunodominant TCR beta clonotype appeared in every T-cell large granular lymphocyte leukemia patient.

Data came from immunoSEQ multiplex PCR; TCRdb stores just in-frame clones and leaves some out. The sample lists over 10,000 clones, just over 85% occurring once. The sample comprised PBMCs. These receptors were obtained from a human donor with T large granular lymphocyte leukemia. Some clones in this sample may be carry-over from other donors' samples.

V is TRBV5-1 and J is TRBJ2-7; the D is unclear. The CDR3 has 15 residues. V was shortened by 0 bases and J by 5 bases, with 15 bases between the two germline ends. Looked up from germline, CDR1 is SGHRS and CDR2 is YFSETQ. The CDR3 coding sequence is TGCGCCAGCAGCTTGGGCTTAGGGATTTGGGACGAGCAGTACGTC. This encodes CASSLGLGIWDEQYV.

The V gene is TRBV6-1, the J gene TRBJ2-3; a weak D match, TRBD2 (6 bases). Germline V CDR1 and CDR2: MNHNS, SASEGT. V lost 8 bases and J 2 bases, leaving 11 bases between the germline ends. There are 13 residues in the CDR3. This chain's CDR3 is CASDRDFTDTQYF. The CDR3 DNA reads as TGTGCCAGCGACCGGGACTTCACAGATACGCAGTATTTT.

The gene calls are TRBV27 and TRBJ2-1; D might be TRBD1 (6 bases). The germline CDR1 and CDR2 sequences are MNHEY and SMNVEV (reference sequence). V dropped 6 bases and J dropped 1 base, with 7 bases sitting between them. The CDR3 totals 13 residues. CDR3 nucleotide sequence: TGTGCCAGCAGAGGACAGTCCTACAATGAGCAGTTCTTC. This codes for CASRGQSYNEQFF.

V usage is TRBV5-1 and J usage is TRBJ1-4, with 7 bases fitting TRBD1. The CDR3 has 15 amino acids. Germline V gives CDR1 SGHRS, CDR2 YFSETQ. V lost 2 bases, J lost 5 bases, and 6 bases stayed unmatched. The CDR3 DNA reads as TGCGCCAGCAGCTTACCGGGACAGAAGAATGAAAAACTGTTTTTT. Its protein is CASSLPGQKNEKLFF.

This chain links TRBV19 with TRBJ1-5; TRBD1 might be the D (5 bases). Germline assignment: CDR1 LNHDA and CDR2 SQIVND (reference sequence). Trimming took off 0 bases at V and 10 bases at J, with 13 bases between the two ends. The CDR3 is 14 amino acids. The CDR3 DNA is TGTGCCAGTAGTATAGATCAGGCAGGGTTACCCCAGCATTTT. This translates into CASSIDQAGLPQHF. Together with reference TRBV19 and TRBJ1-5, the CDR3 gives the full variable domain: DGGITQSPKYLFRKEGQNVTLSCEQNLNHDAMYWYRQDPGQGLRLIYYSQIVNDFQKGDIAEGYSVSREKKESFPLTVTSAQKNPTAFYLCASSIDQAGLPQHFGDGTRLSIL.

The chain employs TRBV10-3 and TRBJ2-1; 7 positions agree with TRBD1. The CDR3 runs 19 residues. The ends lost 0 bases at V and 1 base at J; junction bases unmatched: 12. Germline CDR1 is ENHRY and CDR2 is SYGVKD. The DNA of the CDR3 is TGTGCCATCAGTGAGTCGATGGGTGGGCAGGGGGAGTCCTACAATGAGCAGTTCTTC. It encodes CAISESMGGQGESYNEQFF.

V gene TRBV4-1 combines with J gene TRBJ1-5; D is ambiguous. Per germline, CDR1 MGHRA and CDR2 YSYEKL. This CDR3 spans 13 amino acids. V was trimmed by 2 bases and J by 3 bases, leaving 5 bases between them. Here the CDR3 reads CASSQRINQPQHF. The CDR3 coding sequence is TGCGCCAGCAGCCAACGGATCAATCAGCCCCAGCATTTT.

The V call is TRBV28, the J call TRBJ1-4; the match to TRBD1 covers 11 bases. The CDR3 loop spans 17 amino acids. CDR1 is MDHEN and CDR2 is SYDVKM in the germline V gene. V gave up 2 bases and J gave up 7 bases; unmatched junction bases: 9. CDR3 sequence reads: CASSLEGAGQGGEKLFF. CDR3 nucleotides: TGTGCCAGCAGTTTAGAGGGTGCGGGACAGGGGGGTGAAAAACTGTTTTTT.

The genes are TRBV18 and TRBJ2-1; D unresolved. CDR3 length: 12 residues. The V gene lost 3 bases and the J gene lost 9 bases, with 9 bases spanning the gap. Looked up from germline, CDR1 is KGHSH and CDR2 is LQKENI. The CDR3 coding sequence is TGTGCCAGCTCACCTAGCACCCGTGAGCAGTTCTTC. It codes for CASSPSTREQFF.

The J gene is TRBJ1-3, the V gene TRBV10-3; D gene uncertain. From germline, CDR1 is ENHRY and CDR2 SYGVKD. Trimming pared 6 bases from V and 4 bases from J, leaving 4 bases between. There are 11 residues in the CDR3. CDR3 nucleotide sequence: TGTGCCATCAGCGGGGGAAACACCATATATTTT. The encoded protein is CAISGGNTIYF.

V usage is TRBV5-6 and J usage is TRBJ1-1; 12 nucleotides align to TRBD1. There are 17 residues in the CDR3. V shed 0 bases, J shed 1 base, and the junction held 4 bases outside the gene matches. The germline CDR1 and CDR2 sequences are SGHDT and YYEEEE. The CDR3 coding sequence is TGTGCCAGCAGCTTGGAGGGACAGGGGGCTGGGAACACTGAAGCTTTCTTT. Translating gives CASSLEGQGAGNTEAFF. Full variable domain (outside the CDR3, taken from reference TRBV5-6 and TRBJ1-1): DAGVTQSPTHLIKTRGQQVTLRCSPKSGHDTVSWYQQALGQGPQFIFQYYEEEERQRGNFPDRFSGHQFPNYSSELNVNALLLGDSALYLCASSLEGQGAGNTEAFFGQGTRLTVV.

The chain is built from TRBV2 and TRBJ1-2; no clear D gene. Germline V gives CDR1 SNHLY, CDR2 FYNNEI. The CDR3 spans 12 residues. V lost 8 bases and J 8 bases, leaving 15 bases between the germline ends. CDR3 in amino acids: CASSLEVTGYTF. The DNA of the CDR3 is TGTGCCAGCTCTCTCGAGGTAACGGGCTACACCTTC. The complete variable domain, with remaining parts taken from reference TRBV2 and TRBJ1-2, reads EPEVTQTPSHQVTQMGQEVILRCVPISNHLYFYWYRQILGQKVEFLVSFYNNEISEKSEIFDDQFSVERPDGSNFTLKIRSTKLEDSAMYFCASSLEVTGYTFGSGTRLTVV.

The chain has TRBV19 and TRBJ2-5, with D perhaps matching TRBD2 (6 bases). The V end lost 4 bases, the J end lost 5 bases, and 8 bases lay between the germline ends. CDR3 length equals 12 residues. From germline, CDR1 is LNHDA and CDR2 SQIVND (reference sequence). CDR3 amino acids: CASSNRGETQYF. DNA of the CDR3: TGTGCCAGTAGTAACCGGGGGGAGACCCAGTACTTC.

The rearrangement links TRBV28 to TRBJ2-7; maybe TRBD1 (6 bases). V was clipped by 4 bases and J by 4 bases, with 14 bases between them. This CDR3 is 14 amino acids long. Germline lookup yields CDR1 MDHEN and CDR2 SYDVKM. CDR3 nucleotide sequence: TGTGCCAGCAGTTCTCCACCACAGGGATACGAGCAGTACTTC. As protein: CASSSPPQGYEQYF.

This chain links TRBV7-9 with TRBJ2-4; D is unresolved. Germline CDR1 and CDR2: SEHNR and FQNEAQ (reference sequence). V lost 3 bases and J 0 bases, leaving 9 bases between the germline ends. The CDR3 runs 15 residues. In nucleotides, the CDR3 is TGTGCCAGCAGCTTCACAGATCTAGCCAAAAACATTCAGTACTTC. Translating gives CASSFTDLAKNIQYF.

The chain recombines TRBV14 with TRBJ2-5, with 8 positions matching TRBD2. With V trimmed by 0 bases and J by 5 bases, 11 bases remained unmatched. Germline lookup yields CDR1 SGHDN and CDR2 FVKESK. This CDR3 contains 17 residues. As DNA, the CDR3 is TGTGCCAGCAGCCAAGACTTCAGCGGGGGCCAACGGGAGACCCAGTACTTC. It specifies CASSQDFSGGQRETQYF.

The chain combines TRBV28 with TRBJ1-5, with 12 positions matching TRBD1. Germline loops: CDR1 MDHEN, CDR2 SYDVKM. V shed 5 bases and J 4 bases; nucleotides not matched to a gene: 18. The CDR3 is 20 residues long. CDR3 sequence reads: CASSPTLGTGGLGANQPQHF. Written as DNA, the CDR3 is TGTGCCAGCAGTCCAACCTTGGGGACAGGGGGCTTAGGGGCGAATCAGCCCCAGCATTTT. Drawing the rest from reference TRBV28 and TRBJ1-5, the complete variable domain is DVKVTQSSRYLVKRTGEKVFLECVQDMDHENMFWYRQDPGLGLRLIYFSYDVKMKEKGDIPEGYSVSREKKERFSLILESASTNQTSMYLCASSPTLGTGGLGANQPQHFGDGTRLSIL.

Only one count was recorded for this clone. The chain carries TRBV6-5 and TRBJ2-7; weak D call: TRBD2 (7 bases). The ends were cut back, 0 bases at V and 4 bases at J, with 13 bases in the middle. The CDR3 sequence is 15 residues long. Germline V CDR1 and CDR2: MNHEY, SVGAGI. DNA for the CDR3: TGTGCCAGCAGTTACTCTGGGGGAGGGGGATACGAGCAGTACTTC. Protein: CASSYSGGGGYEQYF.

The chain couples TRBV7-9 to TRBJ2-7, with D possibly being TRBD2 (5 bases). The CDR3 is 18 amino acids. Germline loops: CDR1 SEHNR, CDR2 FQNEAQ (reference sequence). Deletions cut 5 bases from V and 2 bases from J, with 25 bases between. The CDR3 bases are TGTGCCAGCAGCCCCCTCGTTTCGGCAGAGGGTAGAACCTACGAGCAGTACTTC. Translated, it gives CASSPLVSAEGRTYEQYF.

Here the CDR3 DNA reads TGTGCCAGTAGTATAGATAGGCTAGCGGTTTTGGGGCAGTTCTTC. This translates into CASSIDRLAVLGQFF. The genes are TRBV19 and TRBJ2-1; 7 nucleotides agree with TRBD2. The CDR3 spans 15 residues. Germline CDR1 is LNHDA and CDR2 is SQIVND (reference sequence). V was pared by 0 bases and J by 12 bases, with 11 bases of the junction left unmatched. The full variable domain, with the rest looked up from reference TRBV19 and TRBJ2-1, is DGGITQSPKYLFRKEGQNVTLSCEQNLNHDAMYWYRQDPGQGLRLIYYSQIVNDFQKGDIAEGYSVSREKKESFPLTVTSAQKNPTAFYLCASSIDRLAVLGQFFGPGTRLTVL.

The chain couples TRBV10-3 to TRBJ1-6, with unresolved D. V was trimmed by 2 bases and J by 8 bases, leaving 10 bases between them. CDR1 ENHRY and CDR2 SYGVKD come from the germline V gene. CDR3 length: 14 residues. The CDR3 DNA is TGTGCCATCAGTGAGGAGGGAATTGATTCACCCCTCCACTTT. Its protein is CAISEEGIDSPLHF.

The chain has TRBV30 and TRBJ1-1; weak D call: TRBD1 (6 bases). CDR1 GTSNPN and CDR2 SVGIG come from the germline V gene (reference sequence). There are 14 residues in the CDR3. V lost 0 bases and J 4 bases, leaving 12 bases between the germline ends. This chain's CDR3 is CAWSVRGISTEAFF. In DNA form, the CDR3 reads TGTGCCTGGAGTGTAAGGGGGATTAGCACTGAAGCTTTCTTT. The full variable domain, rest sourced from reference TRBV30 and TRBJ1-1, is SQTIHQWPATLVQPVGSPLSLECTVEGTSNPNLYWYRQAAGRGLQLLFYSVGIGQISSEVPQNLSASRPQDRQFILSSKKLLLSDSGFYLCAWSVRGISTEAFFGQGTRLTVV.

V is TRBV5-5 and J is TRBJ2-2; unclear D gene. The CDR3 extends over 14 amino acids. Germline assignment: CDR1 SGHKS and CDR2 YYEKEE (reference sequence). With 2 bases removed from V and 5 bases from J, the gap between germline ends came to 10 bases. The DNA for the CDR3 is TGTGCCAGCAGCTTAGTGGGGTTAACCGGGGAGCTGTTTTTT. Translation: CASSLVGLTGELFF.

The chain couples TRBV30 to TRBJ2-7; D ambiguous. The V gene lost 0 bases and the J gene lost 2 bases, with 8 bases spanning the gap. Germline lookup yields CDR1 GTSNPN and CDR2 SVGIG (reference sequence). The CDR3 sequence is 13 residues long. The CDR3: CAWSVRAPYEQYF. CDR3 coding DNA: TGTGCCTGGAGTGTACGTGCCCCCTACGAGCAGTACTTC.

The CDR3 sequence is CASSSFAEAFF. CDR3 sequence (DNA): TGTGCCAGCAGCTCGTTTGCTGAAGCTTTCTTT. The chain links TRBV7-9 to TRBJ1-1; D unclear. The CDR3 covers 11 residues. CDR1 is SEHNR and CDR2 is FQNEAQ in the germline V gene (reference sequence). Trimming stripped 4 bases from V and 6 bases from J, with 6 bases between.